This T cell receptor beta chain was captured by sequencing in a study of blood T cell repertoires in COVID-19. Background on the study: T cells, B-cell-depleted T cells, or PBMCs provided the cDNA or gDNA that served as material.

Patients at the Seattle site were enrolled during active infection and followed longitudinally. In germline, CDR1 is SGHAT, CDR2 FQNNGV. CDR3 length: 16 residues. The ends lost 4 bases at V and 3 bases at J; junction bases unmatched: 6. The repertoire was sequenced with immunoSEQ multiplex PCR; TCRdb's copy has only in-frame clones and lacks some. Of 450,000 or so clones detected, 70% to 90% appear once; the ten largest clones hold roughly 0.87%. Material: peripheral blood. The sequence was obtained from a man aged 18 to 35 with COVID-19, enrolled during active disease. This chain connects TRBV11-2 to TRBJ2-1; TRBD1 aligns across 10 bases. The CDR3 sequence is CASSSLDRGDYNEQFF. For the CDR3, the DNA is TGTGCCAGCAGCTCCCTGGACAGGGGGGACTACAATGAGCAGTTCTTC.